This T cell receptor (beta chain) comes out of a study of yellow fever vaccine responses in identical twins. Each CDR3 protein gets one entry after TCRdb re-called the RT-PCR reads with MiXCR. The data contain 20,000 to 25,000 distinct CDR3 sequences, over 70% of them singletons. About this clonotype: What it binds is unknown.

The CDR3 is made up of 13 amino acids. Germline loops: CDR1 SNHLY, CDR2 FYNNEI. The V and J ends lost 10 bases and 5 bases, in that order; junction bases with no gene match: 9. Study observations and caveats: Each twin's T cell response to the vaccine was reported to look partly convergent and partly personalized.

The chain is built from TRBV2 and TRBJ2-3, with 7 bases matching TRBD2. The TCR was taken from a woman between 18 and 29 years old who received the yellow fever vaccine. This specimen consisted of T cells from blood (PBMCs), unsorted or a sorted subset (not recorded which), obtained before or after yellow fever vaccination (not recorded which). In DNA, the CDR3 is TGTGCCACAAATGGCGGGGGAGGAGATACGCAGTATTTT. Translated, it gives CATNGGGGDTQYF.